Listed here are 3 T cell receptor beta chains from one sample, sequenced in a study of blood T cells in healthy people across ages. Next came a second PCR, run for 7 to 11 cycles, which used a sample-barcoded 5' primer along with a J-beta primer mix. TCRdb passed the 5' RACE reads through MiXCR, listing each CDR3 protein once. Of 600,000 or so distinct CDR3 sequences in the sample, roughly 48% were seen once. Material for sequencing was blood. All receptors come from a man older than 75 in good health.

Concerning this clonotype: A read error may account for a junction end that differs from germline. V gene TRBV3-1 combines with J gene TRBJ1-2; D unclear. Germline V CDR1 and CDR2: LGHDT, YNNKEL (reference sequence). This CDR3 contains 15 residues. The CDR3 nucleotides are TGTGCCAGCGGCCAAGATAGGTGGCGTCCGTATGGCTACACCTTC. This encodes CASGQDRWRPYGYTF.

The chain carries TRBV6-4 and TRBJ2-4; D gene uncertain. TRBJ2-7 matches the DNA end more closely, so the J call is doubtful. The CDR3 spans 13 residues. CDR1 and CDR2 from the germline V gene are MRHNA and SNTAGT. CDR3 bases: TGTGCCAGCAGTGAAGAGGCATCTCTCGAGCAGTACTTC. Translated, it gives CASSEEASLEQYF.

This chain links TRBV6-2 or TRBV6-3 with TRBJ2-1; D unclear. CDR1 is MNHEY, CDR2 SVGEGT, per germline. This CDR3 has 11 residues. V gave up 10 bases and J gave up 3 bases, with 7 bases separating them. The CDR3 loop is CATTSYNEQFF. The CDR3 DNA sequence: TGTGCCACCACAAGCTACAATGAGCAGTTCTTC.